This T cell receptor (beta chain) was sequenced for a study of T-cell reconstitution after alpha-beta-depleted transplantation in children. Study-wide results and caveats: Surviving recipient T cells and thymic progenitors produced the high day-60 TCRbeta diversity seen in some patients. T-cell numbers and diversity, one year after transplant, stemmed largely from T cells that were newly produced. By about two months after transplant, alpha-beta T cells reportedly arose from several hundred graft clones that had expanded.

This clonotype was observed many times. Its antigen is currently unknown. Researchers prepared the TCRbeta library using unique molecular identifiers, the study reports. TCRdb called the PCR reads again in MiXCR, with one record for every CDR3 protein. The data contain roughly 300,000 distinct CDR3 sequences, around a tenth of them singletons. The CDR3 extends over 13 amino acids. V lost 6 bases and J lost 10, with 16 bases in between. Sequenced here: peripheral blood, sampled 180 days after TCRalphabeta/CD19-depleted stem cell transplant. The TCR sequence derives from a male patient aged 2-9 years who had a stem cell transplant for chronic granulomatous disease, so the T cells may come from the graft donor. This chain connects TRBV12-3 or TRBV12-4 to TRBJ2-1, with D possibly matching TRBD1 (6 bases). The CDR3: CASRPLGQPEQFF. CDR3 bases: TGTGCCAGCAGGCCCTTGGGACAACCCGAGCAGTTCTTC.